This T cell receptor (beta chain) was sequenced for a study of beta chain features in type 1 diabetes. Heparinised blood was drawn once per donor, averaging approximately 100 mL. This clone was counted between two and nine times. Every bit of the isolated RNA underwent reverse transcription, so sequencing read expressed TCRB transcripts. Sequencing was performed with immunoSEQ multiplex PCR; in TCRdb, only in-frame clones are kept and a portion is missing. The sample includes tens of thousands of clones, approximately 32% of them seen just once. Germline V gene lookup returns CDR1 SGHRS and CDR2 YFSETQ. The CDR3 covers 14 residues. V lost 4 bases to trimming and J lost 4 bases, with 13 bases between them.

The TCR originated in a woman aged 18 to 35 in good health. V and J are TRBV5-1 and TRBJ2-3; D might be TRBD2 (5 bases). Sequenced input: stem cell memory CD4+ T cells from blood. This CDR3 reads CASSQDRGSDTQYF. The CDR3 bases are TGCGCCAGCAGCCAGGACCGGGGATCAGATACGCAGTATTTT.